A selection of T cell receptor beta chains follows, all from one sample in a study of cytomegalovirus exposure and HLA in healthy donors. Using immunoSEQ multiplex PCR, the repertoire was profiled, and TCRdb retains in-frame clones only, with some absent. The table includes 130,000 to 150,000 clones, 75% to 80% detected once. The material sequenced was PBMCs. All receptors derive from a male donor in good health and CMV-seronegative. Both conserved end residues are part of each CDR3. D genes are given only for firm matches. Size is omitted from some rows. Given values are once, few, many or a class for expanded clones.

TRBJ1-5,TRBV2,NA,NA,CASSVQGNGNQPQHF,TGTGCCAGCAGTGTACAGGGTAATGGCAATCAGCCCCAGCATTTT
TRBJ1-2,TRBV11-3,TRBD1,NA,CASSPYRGPPYGYTF,TGTGCCAGCAGCCCTTACAGGGGGCCCCCCTATGGCTACACCTTC
TRBJ2-5,TRBV7-2,TRBD2,once,CASSESGLAGETQYF,TGTGCCAGCAGCGAATCGGGACTAGCGGGAGAGACCCAGTACTTC
TRBJ2-7,TRBV7-2,NA,NA,CASSLVWAGAYEQYF,TGTGCCAGCAGCTTGGTTTGGGCAGGGGCCTACGAGCAGTACTTC
TRBJ2-3,TRBV30,TRBD2,few,CAWSSGLAGAPDTQYF,TGTGCCTGGAGTTCGGGACTAGCGGGAGCCCCGGATACGCAGTATTTT
TRBJ1-4,TRBV5-8,NA,once,CASSLGHSNEKLFF,TGTGCCAGCAGCTTAGGACACAGTAATGAAAAACTGTTTTTT
TRBJ2-3,TRBV6-1,TRBD2,NA,CASSDLAGGTDTQYF,TGTGCCAGCAGTGACCTAGCGGGAGGCACAGATACGCAGTATTTT
TRBJ2-5,TRBV29-1,NA,once,CSVARDSMGETQYF,TGCAGCGTCGCCAGGGACTCGATGGGGGAGACCCAGTACTTC
TRBJ2-7,TRBV6-5,NA,NA,CASSYGERTVYEQYF,TGTGCCAGCAGTTACGGGGAGAGGACAGTCTACGAGCAGTACTTC
TRBJ1-5,TRBV19,NA,NA,CASSITGLLRGNQPQHF,TGTGCCAGTAGTATAACAGGGTTGTTAAGGGGCAATCAGCCCCAGCATTTT
TRBJ1-2,TRBV27,NA,NA,CASSLNGQGYGYTF,TGTGCCAGCAGTTTAAACGGACAAGGGTATGGCTACACCTTC
TRBJ2-5,TRBV11-3,TRBD2,NA,CASRQGLAGGQETQYF,TGTGCCAGCAGACAAGGGCTAGCGGGGGGCCAAGAGACCCAGTACTTC
TRBJ2-2,TRBV9,NA,NA,CASSTDGSGELFF,TGTGCCAGCAGCACCGATGGGAGCGGGGAGCTGTTTTTT
TRBJ2-7,TRBV6-1,NA,few,CASSVGFIAYEQYF,TGTGCCAGCAGTGTCGGGTTCATTGCCTACGAGCAGTACTTC